The 7 T cell receptor beta chains reported below all come from one sample, sequenced in a study of blood T cells in healthy people across ages. A J-beta primer mix and a sample-barcoded 5' primer were used in a second PCR of about 7 to 12 cycles. TCRdb independently ran MiXCR on the 5' RACE reads; one entry per CDR3 protein. Among approximately 850,000 distinct CDR3 sequences listed, around two fifths were seen once. The sequencing sample was made of blood. These receptors were collected from a man aged 55 to 69 in good health.

This clonotype occurred a few times. The chain combines TRBV20-1 with TRBJ2-7; 8 bases match TRBD2. The CDR3 covers 14 residues. V was clipped by 3 bases and J by 0 bases; unmatched bases: 4. Per the germline V gene, CDR1 is DFQATT and CDR2 is SNEGSKA (reference sequence). The CDR3 reads CSASGGGNSYEQYF. DNA for the CDR3: TGCAGTGCTAGCGGCGGGGGGAACTCCTACGAGCAGTACTTC.

The V and J genes are TRBV24-1 and TRBJ2-3; D is undetermined. This CDR3 region has 13 residues. V was cut by 0 bases and J by 4 bases, with 4 bases left in between. Germline V gene sequence: CDR1 KGHDR, CDR2 SFDVKD. CDR3 sequence: CATSDLGSDTQYF. CDR3 nucleotide sequence: TGTGCCACCAGTGATTTGGGTTCAGATACGCAGTATTTT.

This clonotype occurred a few times. V and J are TRBV6-1 and TRBJ2-4; 9 bases are a match to TRBD2. The end of the DNA fits TRBJ2-7 better, so the J call may be wrong. This CDR3 comprises 14 residues. CDR1 and CDR2 (germline): MNHNS, SASEGT. The chain's CDR3 is CASSKGKRGDEQYF. DNA for the CDR3: TGTGCCAGCAGTAAGGGTAAGCGGGGGGACGAGCAGTACTTC.

This chain links TRBV18 with TRBJ2-5; a weak D match, TRBD1 (6 bases). This CDR3 region has 13 residues. Looked up from germline, CDR1 is KGHSH and CDR2 is LQKENI. V gave up 6 bases and J gave up 3 bases, with 11 bases separating them. The CDR3 DNA is TGTGCCAGCTCGAACAGGGCCGAAGAGACCCAGTACTTC. Protein sequence: CASSNRAEETQYF.

J is TRBJ2-1 and V is TRBV30; 10 nucleotides align to TRBD2. The V and J ends lost 5 bases and 5 bases, in that order; junction bases with no gene match: 6. This CDR3 has 14 residues. Germline V gene data show CDR1 as GTSNPN and CDR2 as SVGIG (reference sequence). The CDR3 nucleotides are TGTGCCTGGGATAGCGGGGGGCCCAACAATGAGCAGTTCTTC. As protein: CAWDSGGPNNEQFF.

Remarks on this clonotype: The junction does not match germline at one end; this may be a read error. V is TRBV7-7 and J is TRBJ2-3, with D uncertain. Germline V CDR1 and CDR2: SSHAT, FNYEAQ (reference sequence). The length of the CDR3 is 15 residues. The CDR3 DNA reads as TGTGCTAGCAGCTTAGGGCATGGGAGCACAGATACGCAGTATTTT. As protein: CASSLGHGSTDTQYF. The full variable domain, its missing parts supplied by reference TRBV7-7 and TRBJ2-3, is GAGVSQSPRYKVTKRGQDVTLRCDPISSHATLYWYQQALGQGPEFLTYFNYEAQPDKSGLPSDRFSAERPEGSISTLTIQRTEQRDSAMYRCASSLGHGSTDTQYFGPGTRLTVL.

The chain recombines TRBV2 with TRBJ1-5; no clear D. From germline, CDR1 is SNHLY and CDR2 FYNNEI. Deletions cut 7 bases from V and 1 base from J, with 11 bases between. The CDR3 runs 14 residues. CDR3 nucleotide sequence: TGTGCCAGCATGCGCGACAAAAGCAATCAGCCCCAGCATTTT. Its translation is CASMRDKSNQPQHF.